Each of the 31 T cell receptor beta chains below was sequenced from the same sample in a study of T cell responses to AZD1222 COVID-19 vaccine. The assay was immunoSEQ multiplex PCR, and TCRdb's table has in-frame clones only and misses some. This sample has some 130,000 clones; roughly 88% occur once, and the top ten carry approximately 0.98%. The starting material was peripheral blood, obtained 28 days after the second AZD1222 dose. The receptors come from an adult who received the AZD1222 COVID-19 vaccine.

The rearrangement joins TRBV9 to TRBJ1-3; unclear D gene. The germline CDR1 and CDR2 sequences are SGDLS and YYNGEE. The CDR3 runs to 16 residues. V lost 0 bases to trimming and J lost 1 base, with 11 bases between them. CDR3 protein: CASSVAVGGSGNTIYF. CDR3 DNA: TGTGCCAGCAGCGTAGCGGTCGGAGGGTCTGGAAACACCATATATTTT. Drawing the rest from reference TRBV9 and TRBJ1-3, the complete variable domain is DSGVTQTPKHLITATGQRVTLRCSPRSGDLSVYWYQQSLDQGLQFLIQYYNGEERAKGNILERFSAQQFPDLHSELNLSSLELGDSALYFCASSVAVGGSGNTIYFGEGSWLTVV.

V usage is TRBV21-1 and J usage is TRBJ1-2; TRBD1 was called by the table and not checked on the DNA. TRBV21-1 constitutes a pseudogene. This CDR3 is built from 14 residues. The CDR3 nucleotides read TGTGCCAGCAGCAAGGGACAGTTGAACTATGGCTACACCTTC. This encodes CASSKGQLNYGYTF.

V and J are TRBV3-1 (or the pseudogene TRBV3-2) and TRBJ1-1, with D uncertain. The CDR3 is 11 amino acids. Germline V gene lookup returns CDR1 LGHDT and CDR2 YNNKEL (reference sequence). Trimming stripped 10 bases from V and 0 bases from J, with 6 bases between. CDR3 amino acids: CATRMNTEAFF. CDR3 DNA: TGTGCCACCCGGATGAACACTGAAGCTTTCTTT.

This clone has just one count. This chain links TRBV1 with TRBJ1-3. TRBV1 constitutes a pseudogene. The CDR3 spans 16 residues. This CDR3 reads CTSSQDDDDLGNTIYF. The CDR3 coding sequence is TGCACCAGCAGCCAAGATGATGACGATCTGGGAAACACCATATATTTT.

This chain connects TRBV5-1 to TRBJ2-5, with D perhaps TRBD1 (7 bases). This CDR3 contains 18 residues. CDR1 and CDR2 from the germline V gene are SGHRS and YFSETQ. V lost 4 bases to trimming and J lost 0 bases, with 22 bases between them. CDR3 residues: CASSPGLIDRVYQETQYF. The CDR3 DNA is TGCGCCAGCAGCCCGGGACTCATAGACAGGGTCTACCAAGAGACCCAGTACTTC.

J is TRBJ1-2 and V is TRBV2; 8 bases match TRBD1. V lost 3 bases, J lost 4 bases, and 4 bases stayed unmatched. The CDR3 contains 14 residues. In germline, CDR1 is SNHLY, CDR2 FYNNEI. This chain's CDR3 is CASSDVGQGYGYTF. The CDR3 nucleotides are TGTGCCAGCAGTGACGTCGGACAGGGCTATGGCTACACCTTC.

The rearrangement links TRBV5-1 to TRBJ2-7; D not resolved. V was pared by 0 bases and J by 7 bases, with 14 bases between. The V gene's germline CDR1 is SGHRS and CDR2 YFSETQ. CDR3 length equals 14 residues. This CDR3 reads CASSLDLVLREQYF. CDR3 DNA: TGCGCCAGCAGCTTGGATCTAGTATTGAGGGAGCAGTACTTC. The full variable domain, its missing parts supplied by reference TRBV5-1 and TRBJ2-7, is KAGVTQTPRYLIKTRGQQVTLSCSPISGHRSVSWYQQTPGQGLQFLFEYFSETQRNKGNFPGRFSGRQFSNSRSEMNVSTLELGDSALYLCASSLDLVLREQYFGPGTRLTVT.

The V and J genes are TRBV18 and TRBJ1-1; TRBD1 matches at 11 bases. V lost 4 bases to trimming and J lost 4 bases; unmatched junction nucleotides: 8. Looked up from germline, CDR1 is KGHSH and CDR2 is LQKENI. CDR3 length: 16 amino acids. Written as DNA, the CDR3 is TGTGCCAGCTCACTTTTGGGGACAGGGGGGACCACTGAAGCTTTCTTT. It codes for CASSLLGTGGTTEAFF.

This chain uses TRBV6-5 with TRBJ2-3; 12 positions agree with TRBD2. The V segment lost 8 bases and the J segment 4 bases; nucleotides outside the gene matches: 7. This CDR3 has 15 amino acids. CDR1 and CDR2 (germline): MNHEY, SVGAGI. CDR3 loop: CASFETSGSPDTQYF. CDR3 nucleotides: TGTGCCAGCTTTGAGACTAGCGGGAGCCCAGATACGCAGTATTTT.

A word on this clone: Other nucleotide sequences from this sample produce the same CDR3. The chain is built from TRBV5-1 and TRBJ1-1; the D is unclear. Deletions cut 2 bases from V and 4 bases from J, with 9 bases between. The V gene's germline CDR1 is SGHRS and CDR2 YFSETQ. The CDR3 has 13 residues. This CDR3 is CASSFGQGTEAFF. CDR3 bases: TGCGCCAGCAGCTTTGGCCAAGGCACTGAAGCTTTCTTT.

The genes are TRBV24-1 and TRBJ1-2; D gene unclear. Germline CDR1 is KGHDR and CDR2 is SFDVKD. CDR3 length equals 11 residues. V was trimmed by 5 bases and J by 8 bases, leaving 8 bases between them. In DNA form, the CDR3 reads TGTGCCACCAGTGGGGGTGGAGGCTACACCTTC. Protein: CATSGGGGYTF.

The rearrangement joins TRBV7-3 to TRBJ2-1, with D hard to call. This CDR3 is built from 15 residues. Germline lookup yields CDR1 SGHTA and CDR2 FQGTGA. V was pared by 5 bases and J by 0 bases, with 11 bases between. The CDR3 here is CASSPRASSYNEQFF. CDR3 nucleotide sequence: TGTGCCAGCAGCCCCCGGGCGAGCTCCTACAATGAGCAGTTCTTC.

The chain links TRBV10-3 to TRBJ2-6; D may be TRBD1 or TRBD2 (5 bases each). The CDR3 runs to 16 residues. The germline V gene encodes CDR1 ENHRY and CDR2 SYGVKD. Trimming took 2 bases from V and 2 from J, leaving 10 bases between them. The CDR3 DNA sequence: TGTGCCATCAGTGAGATAGAGGGGCCTGGGGCCAACGTCCTGACTTTC. It specifies CAISEIEGPGANVLTF.

V gene TRBV20-1 combines with J gene TRBJ2-1; D gene uncertain. V lost 3 bases and J 2 bases, leaving 8 bases between the germline ends. The CDR3 runs 13 residues. The germline V gene encodes CDR1 DFQATT and CDR2 SNEGSKA (reference sequence). The CDR3 DNA reads TGCAGTGCTAGTATTGGGGCCTACAATGAGCAGTTCTTC. Its protein product is CSASIGAYNEQFF.

This clone appeared a single time. V and J are TRBV18 and TRBJ2-1, with D unclear. The V gene's germline CDR1 is KGHSH and CDR2 LQKENI. The CDR3 contains 14 residues. The V and J ends lost 2 bases and 4 bases respectively, with 9 bases between them. CDR3: CASSPNGQYNEQFF. The CDR3 nucleotides are TGTGCCAGCTCACCAAATGGGCAGTACAATGAGCAGTTCTTC.

The chain has TRBV18 and TRBJ1-3; D possibly corresponds to TRBD1 (6 bases). Trimming stripped 2 bases from V and 0 bases from J, with 14 bases between. Germline CDR1 reads KGHSH; CDR2 reads LQKENI. The CDR3 runs to 17 residues. CDR3 coding DNA: TGTGCCAGCTCACCATTTACCGGACAGATCTCTGGAAACACCATATATTTT. This encodes CASSPFTGQISGNTIYF.

This clone appeared a few times. CDR3 loop: CASSNPTPSSGEAREQYF. The DNA for the CDR3 is TGTGCCAGCAGCAACCCCACCCCCTCTAGCGGGGAAGCACGGGAGCAGTACTTC. The chain has TRBV7-8 and TRBJ2-7, with 9 bases aligning to TRBD2. The germline V gene has CDR1 SGHVS and CDR2 FQNEAQ. This CDR3 is 18 amino acids long. V lost 5 bases, J lost 7 bases, and 21 bases stayed unmatched.

The genes are TRBV7-9 and TRBJ2-7, with D possibly TRBD1 on 6 matching bases. Germline V gene lookup returns CDR1 SEHNR and CDR2 FQNEAQ (reference sequence). The CDR3 totals 16 residues. The V gene lost 5 bases and the J gene lost 2 bases, with 19 bases spanning the gap. CDR3 DNA: TGTGCCAGCAGCACCCCCCCCAGGGGTTATACCTACGAGCAGTACTTC. Protein: CASSTPPRGYTYEQYF. The full variable domain, rest sourced from reference TRBV7-9 and TRBJ2-7, is DTGVSQNPRHKITKRGQNVTFRCDPISEHNRLYWYRQTLGQGPEFLTYFQNEAQLEKSRLLSDRFSAERPKGSFSTLEIQRTEQGDSAMYLCASSTPPRGYTYEQYFGPGTRLTVT.

The gene calls are TRBV13 and TRBJ1-1; no clear D. Germline V lookup: CDR1 PRHDT, CDR2 FYEKMQ (reference sequence). The CDR3 runs 11 residues. V was clipped by 7 bases and J by 2 bases, with 5 bases between them. CDR3 loop: CASTLNTEAFF. CDR3 nucleotide sequence: TGTGCCAGCACCCTCAACACTGAAGCTTTCTTT.

The CDR3 region is CASSQVDGRAAEQFF. Written as DNA, the CDR3 is TGCGCCAGCAGCCAGGTCGACGGGAGGGCCGCTGAGCAGTTCTTC. This chain connects TRBV5-1 to TRBJ2-1; 8 bases are shared with TRBD2. This CDR3 has 15 residues. V lost 4 bases to trimming and J lost 9 bases; unmatched junction nucleotides: 12. Germline V CDR1 and CDR2: SGHRS, YFSETQ.

V gene TRBV7-2 combines with J gene TRBJ2-5; TRBD2 matches 7 bases. Germline trimming cut 1 base from V and 2 bases from J; bases unmatched to any gene: 4. Germline V lookup: CDR1 SGHTA, CDR2 FQGNSA. This CDR3 spans 15 amino acids. The CDR3 sequence: CASSLVRGLQETQYF. The DNA of the CDR3 is TGTGCCAGCAGCTTAGTGAGGGGACTACAAGAGACCCAGTACTTC.

The V and J genes are TRBV5-1 and TRBJ2-1; no reliable D call. Trimming removed 3 bases at V and 5 bases at J, with 3 bases between. CDR1 is SGHRS, CDR2 YFSETQ, per germline. The CDR3 has 11 residues. The CDR3 DNA reads TGCGCCAGCAGCTACCACAATGAGCAGTTCTTC. This gives the protein CASSYHNEQFF.

This clone occurred once. This chain uses TRBV28 with TRBJ2-7; perhaps TRBD2 as D (6 bases). The germline gives CDR1 MDHEN, CDR2 SYDVKM. V lost 2 bases and J 6 bases, leaving 14 bases between the germline ends. This CDR3 comprises 14 residues. The CDR3 bases are TGTGCCAGCAGTTTAGCGGGACCGCGGGTCGAGCAGTACTTC. As protein: CASSLAGPRVEQYF.

The chain links TRBV28 to TRBJ1-5; no clear D gene. The V gene lost 8 bases and the J gene lost 0 bases, with 14 bases spanning the gap. The CDR3 contains 15 residues. Germline loops: CDR1 MDHEN, CDR2 SYDVKM. CDR3 in DNA: TGTGCCAGCCACCAATCCGGAATTAGCAATCAGCCCCAGCATTTT. Protein: CASHQSGISNQPQHF.

In its sample, this clone was seen a few times. This chain connects TRBV2 to TRBJ1-4, with D tentatively TRBD1 (6 bases). CDR1 and CDR2 from the germline V gene are SNHLY and FYNNEI. V lost 2 bases and J lost 8, with 15 bases in between. CDR3 length equals 15 residues. CDR3 amino acids: CASSESGGRSEKLFF. The CDR3 coding sequence is TGTGCCAGCAGTGAATCGGGGGGGCGAAGCGAAAAACTGTTTTTT. The variable domain in full, with the rest retrieved from reference TRBV2 and TRBJ1-4, is EPEVTQTPSHQVTQMGQEVILRCVPISNHLYFYWYRQILGQKVEFLVSFYNNEISEKSEIFDDQFSVERPDGSNFTLKIRSTKLEDSAMYFCASSESGGRSEKLFFGSGTQLSVL.

V gene TRBV6-6 combines with J gene TRBJ1-2; D gene uncertain. The V end lost 2 bases, the J end lost 8 bases, and 12 bases lay between the germline ends. The CDR3 runs to 13 residues. Germline CDR1 and CDR2: MNHNY and SVGAGI (reference sequence). CDR3 loop: CASSYGTRRGYTF. In DNA form, the CDR3 reads TGTGCCAGCAGTTACGGCACGAGACGGGGCTACACCTTC.

This clone turned up a few times. The CDR3 nucleotides read TGCGCCAGCAGCGGAGGACAGGGGGAAAACACCATATATTTT. It specifies CASSGGQGENTIYF. The genes are TRBV5-1 and TRBJ1-3, with 10 positions matching TRBD1. The V segment lost 4 bases and the J segment 6 bases; nucleotides outside the gene matches: 4. The CDR3 length is 14 residues. Germline CDR1 and CDR2: SGHRS and YFSETQ.

J is TRBJ1-3 and V is TRBV11-1; a possible D gene is TRBD1 (6 bases). Trimming took 5 bases from V and 2 from J, leaving 13 bases between them. The CDR3 length is 15 residues. The germline gives CDR1 SGHAT, CDR2 FQDESV (reference sequence). In nucleotides, the CDR3 is TGTGCCAGCAGCGTAACCGGGACAACTGGAAACACCATATATTTT. Translation: CASSVTGTTGNTIYF.

The chain carries TRBV25-1 and TRBJ1-3; the D gene is possibly TRBD1 (6 bases). Germline-derived CDR1 and CDR2 are MGHDK and SYGVNS. Deletions cut 4 bases from V and 0 bases from J, with 13 bases between. The CDR3 loop spans 16 amino acids. The CDR3 bases are TGTGCCAGCAGTGTCGACAGGTCAACCTCTGGAAACACCATATATTTT. This encodes CASSVDRSTSGNTIYF.

The chain is built from TRBV4-2 and TRBJ2-5; no clear D. From germline, CDR1 is LGHNA and CDR2 YNFKEQ. Trimming took 1 base from V and 1 from J, leaving 10 bases between them. The CDR3 loop spans 15 amino acids. CDR3 loop: CASSQASHFQETQYF. The DNA of the CDR3 is TGTGCCAGCAGCCAAGCGTCACATTTCCAAGAGACCCAGTACTTC.

The genes are TRBV20-1 and TRBJ2-7; D gene uncertain. Germline CDR1 and CDR2: DFQATT and SNEGSKA (reference sequence). The germline V and J ends were trimmed by 6 bases and 4 bases, with 10 bases remaining between them. The CDR3 is 11 residues long. The CDR3 spells CSAAPIYEQYF. In nucleotides, the CDR3 is TGCAGTGCCGCCCCTATTTACGAGCAGTACTTC.